These 30 T cell receptor beta chains came from one sample sequenced in a study of human thymus T cells. Thymus specimens were resections from corrective heart surgery. The table came from immunoSEQ multiplex PCR; TCRdb's copy has only in-frame clones and leaves some out. Among roughly 77,000 clones listed, 85% to 95% were seen once. The sequenced material came from thymus tissue. The receptors stem from a girl under three years old with a congenital heart defect but otherwise immunologically healthy.

CDR3 nucleotide sequence: TGTGCCAGCAGCCGAGAAGAGGACAGGCGACCCTATGGCTACACCTTC. Amino acids: CASSREEDRRPYGYTF. The chain has TRBV11-2 and TRBJ1-2; 7 bases map to TRBD1. The CDR3 loop spans 16 amino acids. The ends lost 5 bases at V and 4 bases at J; junction bases unmatched: 13. Germline V lookup: CDR1 SGHAT, CDR2 FQNNGV.

V and J are TRBV27 and TRBJ1-4; the D is unclear. The V end lost 3 bases, the J end lost 11 bases, and 13 bases lay between the germline ends. CDR1 MNHEY and CDR2 SMNVEV come from the germline V gene (reference sequence). The CDR3 totals 13 residues. CDR3 nucleotide sequence: TGTGCCAGCAGTTTGTCTGGGGTTGGGAAACTGTTTTTT. Translation gives CASSLSGVGKLFF.

This rearrangement joins TRBV29-1 to TRBJ1-3, with a tentative D call TRBD1 (5 bases). This CDR3 is 13 amino acids long. The ends were cut back, 4 bases at V and 6 bases at J, with 13 bases in the middle. Germline values: CDR1 SQVTM, CDR2 ANQGSEA. The CDR3 is CSVAAREANTIYF. In DNA form, the CDR3 reads TGCAGCGTTGCGGCCAGGGAGGCAAACACCATATATTTT. The whole variable domain, remainder taken from reference TRBV29-1 and TRBJ1-3, is SAVISQKPSRDICQRGTSLTIQCQVDSQVTMMFWYRQQPGQSLTLIATANQGSEATYESGFVIDKFPISRPNLTFSTLTVSNMSPEDSSIYLCSVAAREANTIYFGEGSWLTVV.

This clone appeared once. The chain uses TRBV6-6 and TRBJ2-2; 7 nucleotides align to TRBD1. This CDR3 contains 13 residues. After removal of 6 bases from V and 5 bases from J, the junction contained 3 bases not matched to a gene. Germline V gives CDR1 MNHNY, CDR2 SVGAGI (reference sequence). CDR3 residues: CASRYRGTGELFF. CDR3 nucleotide sequence: TGTGCCAGCAGGTACAGGGGTACCGGGGAGCTGTTTTTT.

The chain is built from TRBV9 and TRBJ2-3; 8 bases are a match to TRBD2. V was clipped by 3 bases and J by 3 bases; unmatched bases: 6. CDR1 is SGDLS, CDR2 YYNGEE, per germline. The CDR3 has 15 residues. CDR3 sequence: CASSATGLVTDTQYF. CDR3 sequence (DNA): TGTGCCAGCAGCGCTACGGGACTAGTAACAGATACGCAGTATTTT.

The chain combines TRBV7-2 with TRBJ2-1, with 8 bases that match TRBD2. J was trimmed by 7 bases and V by 1 base; bases with no gene match: 9. The germline CDR1 and CDR2 sequences are SGHTA and FQGNSA. This CDR3 comprises 16 residues. This CDR3 is CASSLVEREPWNEQFF. The CDR3 DNA sequence: TGTGCCAGCAGCTTAGTGGAGCGGGAGCCGTGGAATGAGCAGTTCTTC.

The chain employs TRBV7-2 and TRBJ2-1, with D perhaps TRBD2 (6 bases). The CDR3 is made up of 14 amino acids. V lost 1 base and J 5 bases, leaving 9 bases between the germline ends. CDR1 is SGHTA, CDR2 FQGNSA, per germline. Written as DNA, the CDR3 is TGTGCCAGCAGCTTAGGGGAGGATCACAATGAGCAGTTCTTC. It yields the protein CASSLGEDHNEQFF. The full variable domain, rest sourced from reference TRBV7-2 and TRBJ2-1, is GAGVSQSPSNKVTEKGKDVELRCDPISGHTALYWYRQSLGQGLEFLIYFQGNSAPDKSGLPSDRFSAERTGGSVSTLTIQRTQQEDSAVYLCASSLGEDHNEQFFGPGTRLTVL.

To note about this clone: Other DNA sequences in the sample encode the same CDR3. The V and J genes are TRBV5-1 and TRBJ2-6, with D unresolved. The germline gives CDR1 SGHRS, CDR2 YFSETQ. V gave up 4 bases and J gave up 1 base, with 9 bases separating them. This CDR3 contains 15 residues. Here the CDR3 DNA reads TGCGCCAGCAGCATTGACCGTTCTGGGGCCAACGTCCTGACTTTC. Its translation is CASSIDRSGANVLTF.

This chain links TRBV29-1 with TRBJ2-1; tentatively, D is TRBD2 (6 bases). The CDR3 is 13 residues long. The germline CDR1 and CDR2 sequences are SQVTM and ANQGSEA. Between the trimmed V and J ends, which lost 8 bases and 7 bases, there was a span of 18 bases. DNA of the CDR3: TGCAGCTCTGGTGTCGGGAGAGGGAATGAGCAGTTCTTC. Amino acids: CSSGVGRGNEQFF.

The chain is built from TRBV18 and TRBJ2-3; a weak D match, TRBD1 (6 bases). Germline values: CDR1 KGHSH, CDR2 LQKENI. Between the trimmed V and J ends, which lost 3 bases and 8 bases, there was a span of 18 bases. The CDR3 contains 15 residues. CDR3 in amino acids: CASSPPGTSSVTQYF. The CDR3 DNA reads TGTGCCAGCTCACCTCCCGGGACAAGTTCGGTTACGCAGTATTTT.

This clone was observed once. The chain uses TRBV18 and TRBJ2-3; D is undetermined. The CDR3 has 11 residues. CDR1 and CDR2 (germline): KGHSH, LQKENI. Trimming pared 10 bases from V and 9 bases from J, leaving 14 bases between. CDR3 bases: TGTGCCACCATCCCTCCAAGGACGCAGTATTTT. Translation gives CATIPPRTQYF.

The CDR3 DNA follows: TGTGCCAGCAGCTCTAAGATACAGGGAGCCATGAACACTGAAGCTTTCTTT. Its translation: CASSSKIQGAMNTEAFF. The V and J genes are TRBV5-4 and TRBJ1-1; TRBD1 might be the D (6 bases). Trimming cost V 3 bases and J 0 bases, with 18 bases left between them. This CDR3 has 17 amino acids. The germline gives CDR1 SGHNT, CDR2 YYREEE (reference sequence).

This rearrangement joins TRBV7-2 to TRBJ2-1; the D gene is possibly TRBD2 (5 bases). The CDR3 sequence is 15 residues long. Trimming left V 2 bases short and J 4 bases short, with 12 bases between. Germline V gene lookup returns CDR1 SGHTA and CDR2 FQGNSA. CDR3 DNA sequence: TGTGCCAGCAGCTTAACTATGGGAGAGTACAATGAGCAGTTCTTC. Translation: CASSLTMGEYNEQFF.

V and J are TRBV19 and TRBJ1-5; 8 bases align to TRBD1. This CDR3 has 15 amino acids. V was pared by 3 bases and J by 4 bases, with 5 bases of the junction left unmatched. Germline CDR1 LNHDA, CDR2 SQIVND (reference sequence). CDR3 residues: CASSIFRGPNQPQHF. The CDR3 nucleotides are TGTGCCAGTAGTATTTTCAGGGGGCCTAATCAGCCCCAGCATTTT. The entire variable domain, with the rest obtained from reference TRBV19 and TRBJ1-5, is as follows: DGGITQSPKYLFRKEGQNVTLSCEQNLNHDAMYWYRQDPGQGLRLIYYSQIVNDFQKGDIAEGYSVSREKKESFPLTVTSAQKNPTAFYLCASSIFRGPNQPQHFGDGTRLSIL.

The CDR3 loop is CASSQEGPAFRDTEAFF. Here the CDR3 DNA reads TGCGCCAGCAGCCAAGAGGGGCCTGCTTTCCGAGACACTGAAGCTTTCTTT. The chain carries TRBV4-3 and TRBJ1-1, with D perhaps TRBD1 (5 bases). Germline CDR1 is LGHNA and CDR2 is YSLEER. V was shortened by 0 bases and J by 3 bases, with 17 bases between the two germline ends. The CDR3 covers 17 residues.

This clone was detected once. CDR3: CATSLGGTPGRGSTDTQYF. The CDR3 coding sequence is TGTGCCACCAGCCTCGGCGGGACTCCCGGGAGGGGCAGCACAGATACGCAGTATTTT. This chain uses TRBV15 with TRBJ2-3; 8 bases are a match to TRBD2. Per the germline V gene, CDR1 is LNHNV and CDR2 is YYDKDF (reference sequence). V dropped 5 bases and J dropped 0; count of bases not matched to a gene: 16. The CDR3 totals 19 residues.

The rearrangement uses TRBV11-2 and TRBJ2-4; D may be TRBD2 (6 bases). V shed 0 bases and J shed 0 bases, with 21 bases lying between them. Germline values: CDR1 SGHAT, CDR2 FQNNGV. This CDR3 region has 20 residues. The CDR3 region is CASSLDLYSGSSRAKNIQYF. In DNA, the CDR3 is TGTGCCAGCAGCTTAGATTTATATAGCGGATCCTCTAGAGCCAAAAACATTCAGTACTTC. The full variable domain, with the rest looked up from reference TRBV11-2 and TRBJ2-4, is EAGVAQSPRYKIIEKRQSVAFWCNPISGHATLYWYQQILGQGPKLLIQFQNNGVVDDSQLPKDRFSAERLKGVDSTLKIQPAKLEDSAVYLCASSLDLYSGSSRAKNIQYFGAGTRLSVL.

The V gene is TRBV5-6, the J gene TRBJ1-2; no definite D call. Germline V gene sequence: CDR1 SGHDT, CDR2 YYEEEE. The CDR3 is 13 amino acids. V was shortened by 4 bases and J by 3 bases, with 10 bases between the two germline ends. CDR3 in amino acids: CASSPTGDYGYTF. The CDR3 DNA follows: TGTGCCAGCAGCCCGACTGGGGACTATGGCTACACCTTC. Based on the CDR3 plus reference TRBV5-6 and TRBJ1-2, the full variable domain is DAGVTQSPTHLIKTRGQQVTLRCSPKSGHDTVSWYQQALGQGPQFIFQYYEEEERQRGNFPDRFSGHQFPNYSSELNVNALLLGDSALYLCASSPTGDYGYTFGSGTRLTVV.

CDR3 protein: CASSPGTEDSTPTDTQYF. In DNA, the CDR3 is TGTGCCAGCAGTCCCGGGACAGAGGACTCTACCCCCACAGATACGCAGTATTTT. This rearrangement joins TRBV28 to TRBJ2-3; 7 positions match TRBD1. Germline loops: CDR1 MDHEN, CDR2 SYDVKM. V was clipped by 5 bases and J by 2 bases; unmatched bases: 16. The CDR3 has 18 amino acids. Full variable domain (remainder filled in from reference TRBV28 and TRBJ2-3): DVKVTQSSRYLVKRTGEKVFLECVQDMDHENMFWYRQDPGLGLRLIYFSYDVKMKEKGDIPEGYSVSREKKERFSLILESASTNQTSMYLCASSPGTEDSTPTDTQYFGPGTRLTVL.

This chain connects TRBV25-1 to TRBJ2-7, with TRBD2 identical over 9 bases. Looked up from germline, CDR1 is MGHDK and CDR2 is SYGVNS. This CDR3 region has 14 residues. V shed 5 bases and J 3 bases; nucleotides not matched to a gene: 5. The CDR3 nucleotides are TGTGCCAGCAGTCCTGCTAGCGGGATCTACGAGCAGTACTTC. Its protein is CASSPASGIYEQYF.

V usage is TRBV27 and J usage is TRBJ2-7, with 9 bases aligning to TRBD2. The CDR3 runs 17 residues. Germline V CDR1 and CDR2: MNHEY, SMNVEV (reference sequence). V shed 2 bases and J 3 bases; nucleotides not matched to a gene: 11. CDR3 loop: CASSLEGGRGARYEQYF. CDR3 DNA sequence: TGTGCCAGCAGTTTAGAAGGCGGGAGGGGCGCCCGCTACGAGCAGTACTTC.

The chain recombines TRBV30 with TRBJ1-1; 7 nucleotides agree with TRBD1. Germline V CDR1 and CDR2: GTSNPN, SVGIG (reference sequence). V was pared by 4 bases and J by 3 bases, with 11 bases of the junction left unmatched. The CDR3 is 15 amino acids. The CDR3 is CAWIYRDSADTEAFF. In nucleotides, the CDR3 is TGTGCCTGGATTTACCGGGACAGCGCAGACACTGAAGCTTTCTTT.

This clone occurred once. This chain uses TRBV9 with TRBJ1-3, with TRBD1 matching over 9 bases. Germline values: CDR1 SGDLS, CDR2 YYNGEE. J lost 5 bases, V lost 4 bases, and 4 bases had no gene match. This CDR3 is built from 14 residues. CDR3 coding DNA: TGTGCCAGCAGCCCGGGACAGGGCAGAAACACCATATATTTT. Translation gives CASSPGQGRNTIYF.

The chain links TRBV28 to TRBJ2-6; D is perhaps TRBD2 (5 bases). Trimming removed 5 bases at V and 3 bases at J, with 8 bases between. Germline CDR1 MDHEN, CDR2 SYDVKM. The CDR3 is 14 amino acids. Here the CDR3 reads CASSAAGGANVLTF. The CDR3 DNA reads as TGTGCCAGCAGTGCCGCGGGTGGGGCCAACGTCCTGACTTTC.

The chain joins TRBV11-2 to TRBJ2-7; 9 nucleotides align to TRBD1. Germline CDR1 and CDR2: SGHAT and FQNNGV. V shed 2 bases, J shed 1 base, and the junction held 12 bases outside the gene matches. The CDR3 is 18 residues long. The CDR3 nucleotides read TGTGCCAGCAGCTTACACCCCCACGGACAGGGGCGGTCCTACGAGCAGTACTTC. Amino acid sequence: CASSLHPHGQGRSYEQYF.

This clone showed up just once. This chain links TRBV2 with TRBJ2-7; D perhaps matches TRBD1 (6 bases). The germline V gene encodes CDR1 SNHLY and CDR2 FYNNEI. CDR3 length: 14 amino acids. Trimming removed 7 bases from V and 3 bases from J, with 16 bases in between. CDR3 region: CASTPGHGHYEQYF. The CDR3 nucleotides read TGTGCCAGCACTCCGGGACACGGGCACTACGAGCAGTACTTC.

This clone was seen just once. V gene TRBV11-2 combines with J gene TRBJ2-6; TRBD2 is a possible D gene (6 bases). Germline CDR1 SGHAT, CDR2 FQNNGV. The V end lost 0 bases, the J end lost 0 bases, and 15 bases lay between the germline ends. The CDR3 spans 19 residues. CDR3 loop: CASSLDFAGRHSGANVLTF. For the CDR3, the DNA is TGTGCCAGCAGCTTAGATTTCGCGGGACGCCACTCTGGGGCCAACGTCCTGACTTTC.

V usage is TRBV19 and J usage is TRBJ2-7; the match to TRBD2 covers 9 bases. CDR3 length: 19 residues. The ends lost 5 bases at V and 7 bases at J; junction bases unmatched: 24. CDR1 is LNHDA and CDR2 is SQIVND in the germline V gene (reference sequence). The CDR3: CASSPNYLGGRAPQGEQYF. CDR3 DNA sequence: TGTGCCAGTAGTCCAAATTACCTCGGCGGGAGGGCTCCCCAGGGGGAGCAGTACTTC.

This clone was observed once. The rearrangement links TRBV6-1 to TRBJ1-1, with TRBD1 identical over 12 bases. The CDR3 loop spans 15 amino acids. Germline CDR1 and CDR2: MNHNS and SASEGT. Trimming removed 7 bases from V and 0 bases from J; junction bases left unmatched: 3. The CDR3 DNA reads TGTGCCAGCACGGGGACAGGGGGCATGAACACTGAAGCTTTCTTT. This sequence encodes CASTGTGGMNTEAFF.

This clone was observed once. Here the CDR3 DNA reads TGCGCCAGCAGCTTGGGGGTACCAGGGCCTTATCCCTACGAGCAGTACTTC. This gives the protein CASSLGVPGPYPYEQYF. The chain links TRBV5-1 to TRBJ2-7, with a weak D call TRBD1 (5 bases). There are 17 residues in the CDR3. The V and J ends lost 0 bases and 2 bases respectively, with 18 bases between them. Germline loops: CDR1 SGHRS, CDR2 YFSETQ.